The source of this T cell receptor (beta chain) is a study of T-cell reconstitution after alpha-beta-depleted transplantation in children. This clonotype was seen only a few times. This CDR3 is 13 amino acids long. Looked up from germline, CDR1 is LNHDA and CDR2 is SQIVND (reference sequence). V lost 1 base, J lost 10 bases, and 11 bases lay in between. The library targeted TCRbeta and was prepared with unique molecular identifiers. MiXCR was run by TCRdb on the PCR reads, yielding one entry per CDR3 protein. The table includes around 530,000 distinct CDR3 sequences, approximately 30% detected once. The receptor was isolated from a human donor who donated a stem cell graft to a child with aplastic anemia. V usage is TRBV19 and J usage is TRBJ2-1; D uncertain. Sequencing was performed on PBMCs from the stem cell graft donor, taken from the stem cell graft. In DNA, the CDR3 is TGTGCCAGTAGTATAGCACCGGGTCTGGAGCAGTTCTTC. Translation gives CASSIAPGLEQFF.